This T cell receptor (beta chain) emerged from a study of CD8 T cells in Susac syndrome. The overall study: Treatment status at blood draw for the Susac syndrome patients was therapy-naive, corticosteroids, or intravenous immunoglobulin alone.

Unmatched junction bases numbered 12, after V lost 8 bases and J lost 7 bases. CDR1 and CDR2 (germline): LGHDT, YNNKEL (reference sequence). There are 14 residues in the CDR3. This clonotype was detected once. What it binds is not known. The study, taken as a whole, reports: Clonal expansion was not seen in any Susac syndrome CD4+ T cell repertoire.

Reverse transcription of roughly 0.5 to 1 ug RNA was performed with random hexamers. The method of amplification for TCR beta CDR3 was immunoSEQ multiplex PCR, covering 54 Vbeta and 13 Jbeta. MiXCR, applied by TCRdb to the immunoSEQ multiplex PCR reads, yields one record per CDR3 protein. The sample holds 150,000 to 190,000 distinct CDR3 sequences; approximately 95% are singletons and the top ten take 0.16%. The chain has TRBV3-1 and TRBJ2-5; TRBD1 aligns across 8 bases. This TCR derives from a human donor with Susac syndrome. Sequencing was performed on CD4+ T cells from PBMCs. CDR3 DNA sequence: TGTGCCAGCTCCTTGGGACAGGCCGGGGGGACCCAGTACTTC. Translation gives CASSLGQAGGTQYF.